The sequence of this TCR beta chain was determined in a study of cytomegalovirus exposure and HLA in healthy donors. A multiplex PCR was run with 60 Vbeta primers and 13 Jbeta primers. Assay: immunoSEQ multiplex PCR; the TCRdb copy retains only in-frame clones and omits some. The sample lists about 140,000 clones; 75% to 90% were seen once. V dropped 0 bases and J dropped 12; count of bases not matched to a gene: 14. The CDR3 extends over 16 amino acids. Per the germline V gene, CDR1 is SGHNT and CDR2 is YYREEE (reference sequence). This receptor was obtained from a man aged 40-49 years in good health and CMV-seronegative. This chain links TRBV5-4 with TRBJ2-1; 8 bases are shared with TRBD2. Sample: PBMCs. The CDR3 reads CASSLAGSSGPPGQFF. DNA of the CDR3: TGTGCCAGCAGCTTGGCCGGGTCTAGCGGGCCCCCCGGGCAGTTCTTC.